Here is one TCR beta chain with its context. The sample belongs to a study of T cell changes during pregnancy in multiple sclerosis. Germline V lookup: CDR1 MNHEY, CDR2 SMNVEV (reference sequence). Trimming removed 5 bases at V and 8 bases at J, with 20 bases between. This CDR3 has 15 amino acids. Only in-frame clones appear in the TCRdb table, and some are missing; sequencing was by immunoSEQ multiplex PCR. The table has around 130,000 clones, roughly 95% seen once. The material sequenced was peripheral blood, taken after pregnancy. The source is a female donor with multiple sclerosis, enrolled in a pregnancy study. The J gene is TRBJ2-3, the V gene TRBV27, with D tentatively TRBD2 (6 bases). The CDR3 loop is CASSPSSGLPLTQYF. The CDR3 nucleotides read TGTGCCAGCAGTCCTTCTTCGGGACTGCCCCTTACGCAGTATTTT.